The 29 T cell receptor beta chains below come from one sample, sequenced in a study of metastatic and nonmetastatic thyroid tumors. The entire patient cohort was treatment-naive prior to thyroid surgery. TCRdb re-clonotyped the PCR reads via MiXCR. The repertoire includes some 54,000 clones, approximately 19% of them detected once, and 2.5% to 3% sits in the top ten. The sample consisted of blood. These TCRs come from a female donor with papillary thyroid cancer or a benign thyroid nodule (not recorded which). Some clones in this sample may be carry-over from other donors' samples.

This clone was found many times. The V gene is TRBV28, the J gene TRBJ2-1; D not certain. This CDR3 contains 16 residues. Germline values: CDR1 MDHEN, CDR2 SYDVKM. With 6 bases removed from V and 0 bases from J, the gap between germline ends came to 15 bases. CDR3 nucleotide sequence: TGTGCCAGCAGACCCCTCGGGCAAAGCTCCTACAATGAGCAGTTCTTC. Translation: CASRPLGQSSYNEQFF.

The table lists this clone with many counts. The chain uses TRBV3-1 and TRBJ2-5; 8 bases align to TRBD1. The trim removed 6 bases at V and 2 bases at J, leaving 11 bases unmatched. The CDR3 spans 16 residues. The germline CDR1 and CDR2 sequences are LGHDT and YNNKEL (reference sequence). The CDR3 DNA is TGTGCCAGCAGTTACCGTGGGACAGGCCAACAAGAGACCCAGTACTTC. It specifies CASSYRGTGQQETQYF.

This clone was counted at least ten times. It may be a read error: a sequence one base away is much more abundant. V gene TRBV6-2 or TRBV6-3 combines with J gene TRBJ2-1; possible D gene TRBD2, 6 bases. CDR3 length: 14 amino acids. Germline V gives CDR1 MNHEY, CDR2 SVGEGT. V shed 7 bases and J shed 7 bases, with 17 bases lying between them. Written as DNA, the CDR3 is TGTGCCAGCATCCGCCGGGGGACGTGGAATGAGCAGTTCTTC. This gives the protein CASIRRGTWNEQFF.

This clone has a count of ten or more. A much larger clone lies one base from this, so it may be a read error. This sequence joins TRBV12-3 or TRBV12-4 and TRBJ1-5; D call uncertain. Trimming left V 8 bases short and J 2 bases short, with 13 bases between. The CDR3 runs 14 residues. CDR3 region: CASRGRGGNQPQHF. The CDR3, as DNA: TGTGCCAGCCGCGGCCGCGGGGGCAATCAGCCCCAGCATTTT.

The table lists this clone with many counts. The genes are TRBV7-8 and TRBJ1-1, with 7 bases lining up with TRBD1. This CDR3 contains 17 residues. The junction had 8 bases not matched to a gene; V was cut back by 1 base and J by 0 bases. Germline V gene sequence: CDR1 SGHVS, CDR2 FQNEAQ. The chain's CDR3 is CASSLVGTGTVNTEAFF. The CDR3 nucleotides are TGTGCCAGCAGCTTAGTAGGGACGGGGACAGTGAACACTGAAGCTTTCTTT.

The chain employs TRBV20-1 and TRBJ2-1; no firm D call. In germline, CDR1 is DFQATT, CDR2 SNEGSKA (reference sequence). V was pared by 3 bases and J by 10 bases, with 10 bases between. The CDR3 loop spans 11 amino acids. Here the CDR3 reads CSARTGEEQFF. In DNA, the CDR3 is TGCAGTGCTAGGACCGGCGAAGAGCAGTTCTTC.

This clone has only one observation. A much more abundant neighbour one base away suggests this may be a read error. The V call is TRBV6-2 or TRBV6-3, the J call TRBJ2-2, with TRBD2 matching 9 bases. Germline V gene lookup returns CDR1 MNHEY and CDR2 SVGEGT. V was pared by 9 bases and J by 5 bases, with 22 bases of the junction left unmatched. The CDR3 spans 19 residues. The DNA of the CDR3 is TGTGCCAGAGGGGCAGAGGTGCTAGCGGGGCGAAGGGGGACCGGGGAGCTGTTTTTT. Translation gives CARGAEVLAGRRGTGELFF.

This clone was seen a handful of times. This chain links TRBV20-1 with TRBJ2-3; TRBD2 matches at 8 bases. With 3 bases clipped from V and 1 base from J, the junction kept 9 bases outside the gene matches. Germline assignment: CDR1 DFQATT and CDR2 SNEGSKA (reference sequence). CDR3 length: 16 residues. CDR3 loop: CSASGAGGRGTDTQYF. In DNA form, the CDR3 reads TGCAGTGCTAGTGGGGCGGGAGGTCGGGGCACAGATACGCAGTATTTT.

This clone was picked up many times. This chain uses TRBV3-1 with TRBJ1-2; 7 bases fit TRBD1. J lost 8 bases, V lost 1 base, and 4 bases had no gene match. The CDR3 has 13 residues. The V gene's germline CDR1 is LGHDT and CDR2 YNNKEL (reference sequence). The CDR3 DNA sequence: TGTGCCAGCAGCCAAGCGGGACAGACGGGCTACACCTTC. Protein sequence: CASSQAGQTGYTF.

This clone was seen ten or more times. The V gene is TRBV19, the J gene TRBJ2-2; TRBD2 matches at 9 bases. The germline V gene has CDR1 LNHDA and CDR2 SQIVND (reference sequence). This CDR3 region has 17 residues. V gave up 5 bases and J gave up 7 bases; unmatched junction bases: 14. This CDR3 reads CASSPRGSGRPIGELFF. CDR3 nucleotide sequence: TGTGCCAGTAGTCCCCGGGGTAGCGGGAGACCAATCGGGGAGCTGTTTTTT.

This clone was observed many times. Relative to the germline gene, one junction end is altered; a read error may explain this. The chain is built from TRBV7-9 and TRBJ2-3; D is undetermined. Germline CDR1 is SEHNR and CDR2 is FQNEAQ (reference sequence). The CDR3 spans 11 residues. CDR3 sequence reads: CVSTWTDTQYF. The DNA of the CDR3 is TGTGTCAGCACGTGGACAGATACGCAGTATTTT. Looking up the rest from reference TRBV7-9 and TRBJ2-3 gives the full variable domain: DTGVSQNPRHKITKRGQNVTFRCDPISEHNRLYWYRQTLGQGPEFLTYFQNEAQLEKSRLLSDRFSAERPKGSFSTLEIQRTEQGDSAMYLCVSTWTDTQYFGPGTRLTVL.

This clone was counted many times. J is TRBJ1-1 and V is TRBV14; D gene unclear. This CDR3 has 14 residues. With 0 bases removed from V and 7 bases from J, the gap between germline ends came to 12 bases. Germline lookup yields CDR1 SGHDN and CDR2 FVKESK. The CDR3 loop reads CASSQELLDGEAFF. The DNA for the CDR3 is TGTGCCAGCAGCCAAGAATTGCTGGACGGTGAAGCTTTCTTT.

This clone was seen many times. The V call is TRBV20-1, the J call TRBJ1-1, with D unresolved. CDR3 length: 14 amino acids. The V gene lost 0 bases and the J gene lost 4 bases, with 12 bases spanning the gap. Germline V gene data show CDR1 as DFQATT and CDR2 as SNEGSKA (reference sequence). The CDR3 bases are TGCAGTGCTAGAGATTTTAACGCGGGCACTGAAGCTTTCTTT. It encodes CSARDFNAGTEAFF.

This chain links TRBV11-1 with TRBJ2-3, with D possibly being TRBD1 or TRBD2 (5 bases each). Looked up from germline, CDR1 is SGHAT and CDR2 is FQDESV (reference sequence). This CDR3 has 18 residues. V shed 6 bases and J shed 5 bases, with 27 bases lying between them. The chain's CDR3 is CASSSPISRETILDTQYF. As DNA, the CDR3 is TGTGCCAGCAGTTCCCCCATCTCCAGGGAGACCATTCTAGATACGCAGTATTTT.

This clone was observed at least ten times. A much larger clone is a single base away; this may be a read error. The same CDR3 also results from other DNA sequences found in this sample. V and J are TRBV7-3 and TRBJ2-1; perhaps TRBD1 as D (7 bases). The germline V and J ends were trimmed by 0 bases and 4 bases, with 13 bases remaining between them. CDR3 length: 16 residues. CDR1 SGHTA and CDR2 FQGTGA come from the germline V gene. CDR3 sequence reads: CASSLTRGRSYNEQFF. The DNA for the CDR3 is TGTGCCAGCAGCTTAACCAGGGGGAGGTCTTACAATGAGCAGTTCTTC.

This clone showed up just a few times. The rearrangement links TRBV2 to TRBJ2-3; D is ambiguous. This CDR3 spans 13 amino acids. Per the germline V gene, CDR1 is SNHLY and CDR2 is FYNNEI. Trimming removed 3 bases at V and 7 bases at J, with 11 bases between. This chain's CDR3 is CASSESSPNTQYF. CDR3 DNA sequence: TGTGCCAGCAGTGAGAGTTCTCCGAATACGCAGTATTTT. Supplemented by reference TRBV2 and TRBJ2-3, the full variable domain reads EPEVTQTPSHQVTQMGQEVILRCVPISNHLYFYWYRQILGQKVEFLVSFYNNEISEKSEIFDDQFSVERPDGSNFTLKIRSTKLEDSAMYFCASSESSPNTQYFGPGTRLTVL.

This clone was detected many times. The chain has TRBV18 and TRBJ2-1; D may correspond to TRBD1 or TRBD2 (5 bases each). V was cut by 3 bases and J by 6 bases, with 18 bases left in between. The CDR3 is made up of 16 amino acids. Germline values: CDR1 KGHSH, CDR2 LQKENI. The CDR3 DNA reads TGTGCCAGCTCACCCGGGGCGGGTTATCAAGGCAATGAGCAGTTCTTC. This encodes CASSPGAGYQGNEQFF.

This clone came up many times. Distinct nucleotide sequences in the sample also encode this CDR3. V and J are TRBV5-6 and TRBJ2-7, with D uncertain. The CDR3 totals 12 residues. Trimming cost V 1 base and J 0 bases, with 2 bases left between them. The germline V gene encodes CDR1 SGHDT and CDR2 YYEEEE. CDR3 sequence reads: CASSLSSYEQYF. Written as DNA, the CDR3 is TGTGCCAGCAGCTTGTCCTCCTACGAGCAGTACTTC.

This clone appeared many times. The chain carries TRBV28 and TRBJ1-2, with 11 bases fitting TRBD1. The CDR3 loop spans 13 amino acids. Germline V CDR1 and CDR2: MDHEN, SYDVKM. V was clipped by 10 bases and J by 3 bases; unmatched bases: 4. The CDR3 nucleotides are TGTGCCATCCAGGGACAGGGGGACTATGGCTACACCTTC. This encodes CAIQGQGDYGYTF.

At least ten counts were recorded for this clone. J is TRBJ2-1 and V is TRBV18; 11 nucleotides align to TRBD2. J was trimmed by 2 bases and V by 4 bases; bases with no gene match: 7. This CDR3 is 17 amino acids long. Germline CDR1 and CDR2: KGHSH and LQKENI. CDR3 loop: CASSLGLAGKTYNEQFF. DNA for the CDR3: TGTGCCAGCTCACTCGGACTAGCGGGTAAGACCTACAATGAGCAGTTCTTC.

In this sample, this clone turned up many times. V and J are TRBV2 and TRBJ2-2, with D possibly called TRBD1 or TRBD2 (5 bases each). In germline, CDR1 is SNHLY, CDR2 FYNNEI. The V gene lost 5 bases and the J gene lost 6 bases, with 7 bases spanning the gap. The CDR3 runs to 12 residues. In DNA form, the CDR3 reads TGTGCCAGCAGTATGGGGGCCGGGGAGCTGTTTTTT. It specifies CASSMGAGELFF.

At least ten counts were recorded for this clone. The V gene is TRBV20-1, the J gene TRBJ1-6; TRBD1 might be the D (5 bases). The germline V gene has CDR1 DFQATT and CDR2 SNEGSKA (reference sequence). V lost 3 bases and J 5 bases, leaving 14 bases between the germline ends. The CDR3 sequence is 15 residues long. The CDR3 bases are TGCAGTGCTAGGGACAATAGCTGGGATAATTCACCCCTCCACTTT. Translating gives CSARDNSWDNSPLHF.

This clone showed up many times. The chain has TRBV14 and TRBJ2-1, with TRBD2 matching 7 bases. The CDR3 runs 13 residues. CDR1 and CDR2 (germline): SGHDN, FVKESK. The ends lost 4 bases at V and 5 bases at J; junction bases unmatched: 2. The CDR3 DNA reads as TGTGCCAGCAGCCCGCGGGGGAACAATGAGCAGTTCTTC. Translation: CASSPRGNNEQFF. Full variable domain (remainder filled in from reference TRBV14 and TRBJ2-1): EAGVTQFPSHSVIEKGQTVTLRCDPISGHDNLYWYRRVMGKEIKFLLHFVKESKQDESGMPNNRFLAERTGGTYSTLKVQPAELEDSGVYFCASSPRGNNEQFFGPGTRLTVL.

Many counts were recorded for this clone. The chain couples TRBV10-3 to TRBJ2-3, with 15 bases aligning to TRBD2. This CDR3 has 18 residues. Germline V lookup: CDR1 ENHRY, CDR2 SYGVKD. V trimming: 9 bases; J trimming: 1 base; junction bases outside the gene matches: 11. CDR3 in amino acids: CAIARGLAGGGGTDTQYF. CDR3 bases: TGTGCCATTGCCCGGGGACTAGCGGGAGGCGGGGGCACAGATACGCAGTATTTT.

This clone was seen at least ten times. The chain has TRBV6-1 and TRBJ1-1, with D hard to call. This CDR3 is built from 13 residues. V was shortened by 6 bases and J by 10 bases, with 18 bases between the two germline ends. The V gene's germline CDR1 is MNHNS and CDR2 SASEGT. CDR3 bases: TGTGCCAGCAGCCCCATGAGGGAAGGGTTAGCTTTCTTT. Its translation is CASSPMREGLAFF.

This clone was recorded at least ten times. V usage is TRBV6-1 and J usage is TRBJ2-3; TRBD2 aligns across 8 bases. V lost 8 bases, J lost 0 bases, and 10 bases stayed unmatched. The germline V gene encodes CDR1 MNHNS and CDR2 SASEGT. This CDR3 is built from 16 residues. CDR3 protein: CASYSGELYSTDTQYF. The DNA for the CDR3 is TGTGCCAGCTATAGCGGGGAGCTATATAGCACAGATACGCAGTATTTT.

Note on this clone: Relative to the germline gene, one junction end is altered; a read error may explain this. The CDR3 here is CSVLYYTGELVF. CDR3 in DNA: TGCAGCGTTCTATACTACACCGGGGAGCTTGTTTTT. The genes are TRBV29-1 and TRBJ2-2, with D maybe TRBD2 (5 bases). The CDR3 contains 12 residues. CDR1 SQVTM and CDR2 ANQGSEA come from the germline V gene.

Comment on this clone: Just one base apart from a much larger clone, this may be a read error. This chain joins TRBV6-1 and TRBJ2-1; 8 bases match TRBD2. The CDR3 is 15 amino acids. In germline, CDR1 is MNHNS, CDR2 SASEGT. CDR3 amino acids: CAGSSGGRSIDDQFF. The CDR3 nucleotides read TGTGCCGGCAGTTCGGGCGGGAGGAGTATCGATGATCAGTTCTTC.

This clone has at least ten counts. A read error may be the cause here, since a much bigger clone is one base away. This sequence joins TRBV27 and TRBJ2-1; D not certain. The CDR3 is made up of 13 amino acids. Trimming removed 10 bases from V and 9 bases from J, with 19 bases in between. Germline V gene data show CDR1 as MNHEY and CDR2 as SMNVEV (reference sequence). The CDR3 DNA sequence: TGTGCCACCATGGCCAGAGAAGCAGGTGAGCAGTTCTTC. This gives the protein CATMAREAGEQFF.